The clone carrying this T cell receptor (beta chain) is medium-sized in the sample. Other DNA sequences in the same sample also yield this CDR3. The data derive from a study of shared clonotypes between healthy human individuals. Some clones are missing from TCRdb's copy, which holds only in-frame ones; the method was immunoSEQ multiplex PCR. Among about 79,000 clones listed, roughly three fifths were seen once. There were no recent acute infections or vaccinations among the donors, who were healthy HIV-negative adults. Source material: memory CD8+ T cells sorted from blood. Sample subset: CD45RO+ cells pooled with CCR7-negative TemRA cells. The clonotype originates from a man aged 25-45 years in good health.

CDR3 DNA: TGTGCCAGCAGCTCCCGGACAGGGAACTTAGGGTATGGCTACACCTTC. It codes for CASSSRTGNLGYGYTF. The V gene is TRBV25-1, the J gene TRBJ1-2; 8 bases align to TRBD1. Germline V gene data show CDR1 as MGHDK and CDR2 as SYGVNS. CDR3 size: 16 residues. Germline trimming cut 6 bases from V and 5 bases from J; bases unmatched to any gene: 14.